This entry lists 32 T cell receptor beta chains sequenced from one sample in a study of shared clonotypes between healthy human individuals. Assay: immunoSEQ multiplex PCR; the TCRdb copy retains only in-frame clones and omits some. The table shows some 2 million clones, with about 95% occurring only once. The source material was naive CD4+ T cells sorted from blood. Noted subset: CD45RA+ positively selected. The origin of the receptors is a man between 18 and 35 years old in good health.

J is TRBJ1-5 and V is TRBV12-5; TRBD1 aligns across 7 bases. V trimming: 1 base; J trimming: 6 bases; junction bases outside the gene matches: 3. The germline V gene has CDR1 LGHNT and CDR2 FRNRAP. This CDR3 is 14 amino acids long. CDR3 amino acids: CASGLGQGSQPQHF. The DNA for the CDR3 is TGTGCTAGTGGTTTGGGACAGGGTAGTCAGCCCCAGCATTTT. The full variable domain, in which reference TRBV12-5 and TRBJ1-5 provide the parts outside the CDR3, is DARVTQTPRHKVTEMGQEVTMRCQPILGHNTVFWYRQTMMQGLELLAYFRNRAPLDDSGMPKDRFSAEMPDATLATLKIQPSEPRDSAVYFCASGLGQGSQPQHFGDGTRLSIL.

The chain uses TRBV19 and TRBJ1-5; tentative D call: TRBD1 (5 bases). The CDR3 has 15 residues. Trimming stripped 6 bases from V and 7 bases from J, with 19 bases between. Germline V lookup: CDR1 LNHDA, CDR2 SQIVND (reference sequence). CDR3 loop: CASSPLLGRGQPQHF. The CDR3 DNA is TGTGCCAGTAGCCCCCTTTTGGGAAGGGGCCAGCCCCAGCATTTT.

The rearrangement uses TRBV28 and TRBJ1-2, with D tentatively TRBD1 (6 bases). The germline gives CDR1 MDHEN, CDR2 SYDVKM. V was clipped by 6 bases and J by 5 bases, with 16 bases between them. This CDR3 is built from 14 residues. The CDR3 nucleotides are TGTGCCAGCAGGAAGATGGGGGCAGGGTATGGCTACACCTTC. This encodes CASRKMGAGYGYTF.

This rearrangement joins TRBV7-9 to TRBJ1-6; D remains ambiguous. The CDR3 runs to 12 residues. Germline CDR1 reads SEHNR; CDR2 reads FQNEAQ (reference sequence). The V end was cut by 7 bases, the J end by 10 bases, with 11 bases between. The CDR3 region is CASKDQDSPLHF. CDR3 nucleotide sequence: TGTGCCAGCAAAGATCAAGACTCACCCCTCCACTTT.

This chain joins TRBV7-9 and TRBJ1-1; TRBD1 matches at 8 bases. The germline gives CDR1 SEHNR, CDR2 FQNEAQ (reference sequence). This CDR3 is 16 amino acids long. V lost 4 bases to trimming and J lost 3 bases; unmatched junction nucleotides: 10. The DNA of the CDR3 is TGTGCCAGCAGCTCAACAGACAGGGGCTGGGACACTGAAGCTTTCTTT. It is translated as CASSSTDRGWDTEAFF.

A remark on this clone: Other DNA sequences in this specimen translate into the identical CDR3. The V call is TRBV2, the J call TRBJ2-5, with D possibly TRBD2 on 5 matching bases. Trimming cost V 6 bases and J 5 bases, with 10 bases left between them. Germline V CDR1 and CDR2: SNHLY, FYNNEI. The CDR3 extends over 12 amino acids. The CDR3 loop reads CASRAGGETQYF. CDR3 DNA: TGTGCCAGCAGGGCCGGCGGGGAGACCCAGTACTTC. The variable domain in full, with the rest retrieved from reference TRBV2 and TRBJ2-5, is EPEVTQTPSHQVTQMGQEVILRCVPISNHLYFYWYRQILGQKVEFLVSFYNNEISEKSEIFDDQFSVERPDGSNFTLKIRSTKLEDSAMYFCASRAGGETQYFGPGTRLLVL.

The rearrangement links TRBV10-3 to TRBJ2-2; tentatively, D is TRBD1 or TRBD2 (6 bases each). CDR3 length: 15 amino acids. Per the germline V gene, CDR1 is ENHRY and CDR2 is SYGVKD. The germline V and J ends were trimmed by 4 bases and 4 bases, with 13 bases remaining between them. The CDR3 DNA reads TGTGCCATCAGTGTCGGGGGCGAGGGCACCGGGGAGCTGTTTTTT. Its protein is CAISVGGEGTGELFF.

V gene TRBV7-6 combines with J gene TRBJ2-7, with D maybe TRBD2 (6 bases). Deletions cut 5 bases from V and 2 bases from J, with 19 bases between. Germline assignment: CDR1 SGHVS and CDR2 FNYEAQ. The CDR3 contains 16 residues. CDR3 sequence (DNA): TGTGCCAGCAGCCCGACGCCCGGGACTCGTGCCTACGAGCAGTACTTC. This translates into CASSPTPGTRAYEQYF.

The CDR3 sequence is CASSRTGGWNEQFF. In nucleotides, the CDR3 is TGTGCCAGTAGTAGGACAGGGGGCTGGAATGAGCAGTTCTTC. The chain employs TRBV19 and TRBJ2-1; TRBD1 aligns across 11 bases. The junction had 3 bases not matched to a gene; V was cut back by 4 bases and J by 7 bases. The CDR3 totals 14 residues. Germline CDR1 is LNHDA and CDR2 is SQIVND (reference sequence).

V and J are TRBV7-9 and TRBJ2-4; D tentatively fits TRBD1 or TRBD2 (5 bases each). Deletions cut 5 bases from V and 3 bases from J, with 11 bases between. Germline V gene data show CDR1 as SEHNR and CDR2 as FQNEAQ (reference sequence). The CDR3 is made up of 14 amino acids. CDR3 nucleotides: TGTGCCAGCAGCGCTCAGGGAGTCAAAAACATTCAGTACTTC. Translation gives CASSAQGVKNIQYF.

Comment on this clone: At one end, the junction sequence differs from germline, possibly due to a read error. This CDR3 is also generated by other DNA sequences in the sample. V is TRBV7-7 and J is TRBJ2-3; TRBD2 agrees at 12 bases. The germline V gene has CDR1 SSHAT and CDR2 FNYEAQ (reference sequence). The CDR3 has 15 residues. The CDR3 is CASSLGLAGTDTQYF. DNA of the CDR3: TGTGCTAGCAGTCTAGGACTAGCGGGAACAGATACGCAGTATTTT.

The chain is built from TRBV15 and TRBJ2-6, with 9 bases matching TRBD2. This CDR3 has 18 amino acids. Germline V gives CDR1 LNHNV, CDR2 YYDKDF (reference sequence). The V segment lost 0 bases and the J segment 2 bases; nucleotides outside the gene matches: 5. As DNA, the CDR3 is TGTGCCACCAGCAGAGATGGGGTAGCGGGAGCTGGGGCCAACGTCCTGACTTTC. Amino acid sequence: CATSRDGVAGAGANVLTF.

The chain recombines TRBV2 with TRBJ1-6, with D tentatively TRBD1 (6 bases). Trimming removed 7 bases at V and 0 bases at J, with 16 bases between. This CDR3 contains 17 residues. CDR1 is SNHLY, CDR2 FYNNEI, per germline. CDR3 sequence: CASILTGPSSYNSPLHF. CDR3 coding DNA: TGTGCCAGCATTCTAACAGGGCCGAGCTCCTATAATTCACCCCTCCACTTT.

This sequence joins TRBV5-1 and TRBJ2-1, with D unclear. The CDR3 covers 14 residues. Trimming removed 0 bases from V and 8 bases from J, with 12 bases in between. Germline CDR1 and CDR2: SGHRS and YFSETQ. The CDR3 spells CASSLADPGYEQFF. In nucleotides, the CDR3 is TGCGCCAGCAGCTTGGCCGATCCGGGCTATGAGCAGTTCTTC.

The chain links TRBV7-8 to TRBJ2-7; tentatively, D is TRBD2 (5 bases). CDR1 is SGHVS and CDR2 is FQNEAQ in the germline V gene. V was trimmed by 1 base and J by 0 bases, leaving 13 bases between them. CDR3 length: 16 amino acids. CDR3 sequence: CASSLVSPGSSYEQYF. The CDR3 DNA follows: TGTGCCAGCAGCTTAGTATCTCCGGGGAGCTCCTACGAGCAGTACTTC. The full variable domain, its missing parts supplied by reference TRBV7-8 and TRBJ2-7, is GAGVSQSPRYKVAKRGQDVALRCDPISGHVSLFWYQQALGQGPEFLTYFQNEAQLDKSGLPSDRFFAERPEGSVSTLKIQRTQQEDSAVYLCASSLVSPGSSYEQYFGPGTRLTVT.

The chain employs TRBV30 and TRBJ1-6, with a weak D call TRBD1 (5 bases). CDR1 and CDR2 (germline): GTSNPN, SVGIG (reference sequence). The V gene lost 5 bases and the J gene lost 9 bases, with 17 bases spanning the gap. The CDR3 contains 14 residues. Here the CDR3 DNA reads TGTGCCTGGGAAGATGGGTTGGGGGGTTCACCCCTCCACTTT. It codes for CAWEDGLGGSPLHF.

This sequence joins TRBV15 and TRBJ1-5, with D maybe TRBD1 (6 bases). Trimming removed 0 bases at V and 7 bases at J, with 13 bases between. Germline lookup yields CDR1 LNHNV and CDR2 YYDKDF (reference sequence). CDR3 length: 15 amino acids. The CDR3 DNA reads as TGTGCCACCAGCAGAGATCCGGGGGGCTACCAGCCCCAGCATTTT. Protein product: CATSRDPGGYQPQHF.

This chain joins TRBV10-3 and TRBJ1-2; no clear D gene. The CDR3 has 12 amino acids. Germline V lookup: CDR1 ENHRY, CDR2 SYGVKD. V gave up 2 bases and J gave up 7 bases, with 8 bases separating them. CDR3 nucleotides: TGTGCCATCAGTGAGGCCAGCCCTGGCTACACCTTC. Residues: CAISEASPGYTF.

The chain recombines TRBV6-1 with TRBJ2-7; D unresolved. Germline CDR1 MNHNS, CDR2 SASEGT. Trimming took off 2 bases at V and 5 bases at J, with 22 bases between the two ends. This CDR3 spans 17 amino acids. The CDR3 protein is CASSERWRDPPWNEQYF. The CDR3 nucleotides read TGTGCCAGCAGTGAAAGGTGGCGAGACCCCCCATGGAACGAGCAGTACTTC.

About this clone itself: Other nucleotide sequences in the sample specify the same CDR3. This rearrangement joins TRBV30 to TRBJ2-5, with D unresolved. V was clipped by 0 bases and J by 5 bases, with 4 bases between them. Germline CDR1 is GTSNPN and CDR2 is SVGIG (reference sequence). The CDR3 extends over 11 amino acids. In DNA, the CDR3 is TGTGCCTGGAGTGTAACCGAGACCCAGTACTTC. Translation gives CAWSVTETQYF.

This rearrangement joins TRBV4-1 to TRBJ2-1; the match to TRBD1 covers 9 bases. The CDR3 runs to 15 residues. V lost 0 bases to trimming and J lost 10 bases; unmatched junction nucleotides: 7. Germline V CDR1 and CDR2: MGHRA, YSYEKL. CDR3 bases: TGCGCCAGCAGCCAAGATTGGCGGGACAGGGTGGAGCAGTTCTTC. Protein sequence: CASSQDWRDRVEQFF.

The rearrangement uses TRBV6-5 and TRBJ1-5; TRBD1 aligns across 7 bases. Germline-derived CDR1 and CDR2 are MNHEY and SVGAGI. With V trimmed by 10 bases and J by 2 bases, 8 bases remained unmatched. This CDR3 has 14 residues. DNA of the CDR3: TGTGCCAAACTCCGGACAGGCGGCAATCAGCCCCAGCATTTT. Translation gives CAKLRTGGNQPQHF.

The DNA of the CDR3 is TGCGCCAGCAGCTTGGGCTCCTTGTGGCCCCGGAAGGGCACAGATACGCAGTATTTT. This codes for CASSLGSLWPRKGTDTQYF. The chain couples TRBV5-1 to TRBJ2-3, with D unresolved. CDR1 is SGHRS and CDR2 is YFSETQ in the germline V gene. This CDR3 spans 19 amino acids. V gave up 0 bases and J gave up 1 base, with 21 bases separating them.

The genes are TRBV28 and TRBJ1-3; maybe TRBD1 (5 bases). The CDR3 sequence is 14 residues long. Trimming removed 7 bases from V and 4 bases from J, with 14 bases in between. Germline V gene data show CDR1 as MDHEN and CDR2 as SYDVKM. The CDR3 DNA follows: TGTGCCAGCAACGACGGGACTCGGGGAAACACCATATATTTT. This translates into CASNDGTRGNTIYF.

This chain joins TRBV2 and TRBJ1-4, with D perhaps TRBD1 (6 bases). This CDR3 contains 13 residues. V dropped 6 bases and J dropped 10 bases, with 15 bases sitting between them. Looked up from germline, CDR1 is SNHLY and CDR2 is FYNNEI. CDR3 nucleotide sequence: TGTGCCAGCAGCGGACAGACCCCTCCAAAACTGTTTTTT. This gives the protein CASSGQTPPKLFF.

Note on this clone: This same CDR3 is encoded by further DNA sequences in the sample. The CDR3, as DNA: TGTGCCATAGGGACAGGGTCCTACGAGCAGTACTTC. Protein: CAIGTGSYEQYF. This rearrangement joins TRBV10-3 to TRBJ2-7; 9 nucleotides line up with TRBD1. The CDR3 contains 12 residues. V trimming: 9 bases; J trimming: 1 base; junction bases outside the gene matches: 1. From germline, CDR1 is ENHRY and CDR2 SYGVKD.

The chain is built from TRBV27 and TRBJ1-1, with D maybe TRBD1 (5 bases). Trimming pared 4 bases from V and 1 base from J, leaving 7 bases between. The germline CDR1 and CDR2 sequences are MNHEY and SMNVEV (reference sequence). The CDR3 consists of 13 residues. The chain's CDR3 is CASSSRGNTEAFF. CDR3 DNA sequence: TGTGCCAGCAGTTCAAGGGGGAACACTGAAGCTTTCTTT.

This sequence joins TRBV10-2 and TRBJ1-2, with 7 bases that match TRBD1. With 8 bases clipped from V and 4 bases from J, the junction kept 7 bases outside the gene matches. The germline CDR1 and CDR2 sequences are WSHSY and SAAADI. The CDR3 extends over 13 amino acids. CDR3 region: CASRQGLGYGYTF. The DNA for the CDR3 is TGCGCCAGCCGACAGGGACTGGGCTATGGCTACACCTTC.

As DNA, the CDR3 is TGTGCCAGCAGTGAATTGGGTAGCGGGAGGGCCGATGAGCAGTTCTTC. Protein sequence: CASSELGSGRADEQFF. The rearrangement links TRBV25-1 to TRBJ2-1, with TRBD2 matching over 11 bases. With 1 base clipped from V and 8 bases from J, the junction kept 7 bases outside the gene matches. Germline-derived CDR1 and CDR2 are MGHDK and SYGVNS. The CDR3 covers 16 residues.

This clone was detected only once. The chain recombines TRBV10-3 with TRBJ2-1, with 8 nucleotides matching TRBD1. This CDR3 is built from 16 residues. Germline V lookup: CDR1 ENHRY, CDR2 SYGVKD. With 10 bases clipped from V and 5 bases from J, the junction kept 16 bases outside the gene matches. CDR3 sequence reads: CATEDRVGLLHNEQFF. The CDR3 nucleotides read TGTGCCACCGAGGACAGGGTAGGACTACTCCACAATGAGCAGTTCTTC.

This clone was detected a few times. The CDR3 here is CASRQGGNSPLHF. The CDR3 bases are TGTGCCAGCAGACAGGGTGGGAATTCACCCCTCCACTTT. The chain couples TRBV6-5 to TRBJ1-6; D might be TRBD1 (6 bases). V dropped 6 bases and J dropped 7 bases, with 10 bases sitting between them. The CDR3 is 13 amino acids. Germline CDR1 reads MNHEY; CDR2 reads SVGAGI.

The chain has TRBV6-1 and TRBJ2-7; D may be TRBD1 (6 bases). Between the trimmed V and J ends, which lost 2 bases and 2 bases, there was a span of 10 bases. This CDR3 has 14 residues. Germline loops: CDR1 MNHNS, CDR2 SASEGT. Here the CDR3 reads CASSERTETYEQYF. The CDR3 DNA is TGTGCCAGCAGTGAAAGGACAGAGACCTACGAGCAGTACTTC.